The 17 T cell receptor beta chains below were found in one sample sequenced in a study of control samples from healthy donors and cancer patients. TCRdb keeps only in-frame clones here, not all; method: immunoSEQ multiplex PCR. The data show about 130,000 clones, roughly 92% seen once. Specimen: PBMCs. The receptors were sampled from an elderly man with head and neck cancer.

V is TRBV29-1 and J is TRBJ2-1, with TRBD1 as a possible D gene (6 bases). The CDR3 length is 19 residues. Per germline, CDR1 SQVTM and CDR2 ANQGSEA. V shed 3 bases and J shed 8 bases, with 32 bases lying between them. CDR3 region: CSVERTAISGALRVYEQFF. CDR3 coding DNA: TGCAGCGTTGAGCGGACAGCGATTTCCGGAGCCCTCAGAGTGTATGAGCAGTTCTTC.

The rearrangement uses TRBV5-4 and TRBJ2-1; D is perhaps TRBD1 (6 bases). Trimming took off 6 bases at V and 1 base at J, with 11 bases between the two ends. The CDR3 covers 14 residues. From germline, CDR1 is SGHNT and CDR2 YYREEE (reference sequence). The CDR3 sequence is CASKGDQSYNEQFF. CDR3 sequence (DNA): TGTGCCAGCAAGGGGGACCAGTCCTACAATGAGCAGTTCTTC.

The chain is built from TRBV9 and TRBJ2-7; 9 nucleotides agree with TRBD1. CDR1 and CDR2 from the germline V gene are SGDLS and YYNGEE. This CDR3 contains 16 residues. The V and J ends lost 0 bases and 1 base, in that order; junction bases with no gene match: 5. The CDR3 sequence is CASSVDLGQGSYEQYF. In DNA, the CDR3 is TGTGCCAGCAGCGTAGATCTGGGACAGGGTTCCTACGAGCAGTACTTC.

V usage is TRBV7-9 and J usage is TRBJ1-6, with a weak D call TRBD1 (5 bases). Germline values: CDR1 SEHNR, CDR2 FQNEAQ (reference sequence). The CDR3 consists of 18 residues. V lost 4 bases and J lost 7, with 23 bases in between. CDR3 sequence (DNA): TGTGCCAGCAGCTCCGCGTGGTCCAGGGTATCCGACAATTCACCCCTCCACTTT. Translated: CASSSAWSRVSDNSPLHF.

CDR3 DNA: TGTGCCAGCAGCTTGGTAGGATCCAGCCCGTCACGAGAGACCCAGTACTTC. Its protein product is CASSLVGSSPSRETQYF. The chain combines TRBV5-4 with TRBJ2-5; D call uncertain. Trimming took 0 bases from V and 4 from J, leaving 19 bases between them. This CDR3 contains 17 residues. Germline CDR1 and CDR2: SGHNT and YYREEE (reference sequence).

V usage is TRBV7-2 and J usage is TRBJ2-7; no reliable D call. CDR3 length: 15 amino acids. The ends were cut back, 5 bases at V and 1 base at J, with 15 bases in the middle. Germline values: CDR1 SGHTA, CDR2 FQGNSA. The CDR3 loop reads CASSPTWAESYEQYF. In nucleotides, the CDR3 is TGTGCCAGCAGCCCAACTTGGGCAGAGTCCTACGAGCAGTACTTC.

The chain is built from TRBV7-9 and TRBJ2-3; maybe TRBD1 (5 bases). The CDR3 is made up of 17 amino acids. The ends were cut back, 7 bases at V and 2 bases at J, with 22 bases in the middle. Germline CDR1 is SEHNR and CDR2 is FQNEAQ (reference sequence). This CDR3 reads CASTLVGWTLLTDTQYF. The CDR3 nucleotides read TGTGCCAGCACCCTAGTAGGCTGGACACTTCTCACAGATACGCAGTATTTT.

The CDR3 region is CASRFRGGGAEEAFF. DNA of the CDR3: TGTGCCAGTAGGTTTCGGGGAGGGGGGGCCGAGGAAGCTTTCTTT. The J gene is TRBJ1-1, the V gene TRBV19, with D maybe TRBD1 (6 bases). Germline V gene sequence: CDR1 LNHDA, CDR2 SQIVND (reference sequence). V lost 6 bases and J 8 bases, leaving 22 bases between the germline ends. The CDR3 loop spans 15 amino acids. Variable domain in full (rest from reference TRBV19 and TRBJ1-1): DGGITQSPKYLFRKEGQNVTLSCEQNLNHDAMYWYRQDPGQGLRLIYYSQIVNDFQKGDIAEGYSVSREKKESFPLTVTSAQKNPTAFYLCASRFRGGGAEEAFFGQGTRLTVV.

J is TRBJ2-3 and V is TRBV7-6; D tentatively fits TRBD1 or TRBD2 (5 bases each). CDR1 and CDR2 (germline): SGHVS, FNYEAQ. The germline V and J ends were trimmed by 0 bases and 2 bases, with 12 bases remaining between them. This CDR3 is built from 16 residues. This CDR3 is CASSLAGPFNTDTQYF. CDR3 in DNA: TGTGCCAGCAGCTTAGCGGGACCCTTCAACACAGATACGCAGTATTTT.

V usage is TRBV10-3 and J usage is TRBJ2-7; D is unresolved. Trimming took 6 bases from V and 2 from J, leaving 29 bases between them. This CDR3 comprises 19 residues. Looked up from germline, CDR1 is ENHRY and CDR2 is SYGVKD. The CDR3: CAISPLMVPPNHPPYEQYF. The DNA of the CDR3 is TGTGCCATCAGCCCCCTCATGGTTCCCCCGAATCACCCTCCCTACGAGCAGTACTTC.

V is TRBV4-3 and J is TRBJ2-7; weak D call: TRBD2 (6 bases). Per germline, CDR1 LGHNA and CDR2 YSLEER. V lost 4 bases to trimming and J lost 3 bases, with 19 bases between them. The CDR3 length is 16 residues. The CDR3 protein is CASSRDLATQFYEQYF. The CDR3, as DNA: TGCGCCAGCAGCCGCGACCTAGCGACCCAATTCTACGAGCAGTACTTC.

The gene calls are TRBV4-2 and TRBJ1-1; 7 positions match TRBD1. Trimming at V came to 0 bases and at J to 4 bases, leaving 8 bases not matched to a gene. The CDR3 runs to 16 residues. Germline-derived CDR1 and CDR2 are LGHNA and YNFKEQ. CDR3 region: CASSQESRGIGTEAFF. As DNA, the CDR3 is TGTGCCAGCAGCCAAGAAAGCAGGGGGATAGGCACTGAAGCTTTCTTT.

This rearrangement joins TRBV5-1 to TRBJ1-2; D is uncertain. The CDR3 is made up of 12 amino acids. Germline assignment: CDR1 SGHRS and CDR2 YFSETQ. V lost 3 bases and J lost 6, with 9 bases in between. CDR3 amino acids: CASSSDTHGYTF. CDR3 DNA sequence: TGCGCCAGCAGCTCTGACACCCATGGCTACACCTTC. Full variable domain (remainder filled in from reference TRBV5-1 and TRBJ1-2): KAGVTQTPRYLIKTRGQQVTLSCSPISGHRSVSWYQQTPGQGLQFLFEYFSETQRNKGNFPGRFSGRQFSNSRSEMNVSTLELGDSALYLCASSSDTHGYTFGSGTRLTVV.

V usage is TRBV5-1 and J usage is TRBJ2-3; weak D call: TRBD1 (7 bases). From germline, CDR1 is SGHRS and CDR2 YFSETQ. This CDR3 is built from 17 residues. The V end lost 1 base, the J end lost 4 bases, and 19 bases lay between the germline ends. CDR3 DNA: TGCGCCAGCAGCTTGTTTAGACAGGGAGGAATTGCAGATACGCAGTATTTT. It translates to CASSLFRQGGIADTQYF.

The chain joins TRBV2 to TRBJ2-4, with 16 bases identical to TRBD2. This CDR3 has 18 residues. V was pared by 7 bases and J by 3 bases, with 9 bases of the junction left unmatched. From germline, CDR1 is SNHLY and CDR2 FYNNEI. The CDR3 DNA is TGTGCCAGCAAATCGGGACTAGCGGGGGGGCCGGGCAAAAACATTCAGTACTTC. Translated, it gives CASKSGLAGGPGKNIQYF.

V usage is TRBV5-4 and J usage is TRBJ1-3, with 10 bases that match TRBD1. The germline CDR1 and CDR2 sequences are SGHNT and YYREEE (reference sequence). The length of the CDR3 is 17 residues. V trimming: 4 bases; J trimming: 0 bases; junction bases outside the gene matches: 7. The CDR3 spells CASSLGTGVFSGNTIYF. For the CDR3, the DNA is TGTGCCAGCAGCCTCGGGACAGGGGTGTTCTCTGGAAACACCATATATTTT. Full variable domain (missing parts from reference TRBV5-4 and TRBJ1-3): ETGVTQSPTHLIKTRGQQVTLRCSSQSGHNTVSWYQQALGQGPQFIFQYYREEENGRGNFPPRFSGLQFPNYSSELNVNALELDDSALYLCASSLGTGVFSGNTIYFGEGSWLTVV.

This chain joins TRBV19 and TRBJ1-2; maybe TRBD1 (5 bases). Germline-derived CDR1 and CDR2 are LNHDA and SQIVND (reference sequence). The CDR3 consists of 13 residues. Trimming left V 9 bases short and J 7 bases short, with 18 bases between. The CDR3 region is CASLGTLGGGYTF. In DNA form, the CDR3 reads TGTGCCAGCCTAGGGACCCTTGGTGGTGGCTACACCTTC.